This passage covers 3 T cell receptor beta chains from one sample sequenced in a study of T cell repertoires in cytomegalovirus infection. Which antigens these TCRs recognize remains unknown. A single record per CDR3 protein comes from TCRdb applying MiXCR to the reads. The sample lists around 230,000 distinct CDR3 sequences; 35% to 40% were seen once. The sequences come from CD8+ T cells from cultured PBMCs, collected from culture after CMV antigen stimulation. The receptors originated from a human donor in good health (CMV status not recorded). Some clones in this sample may be carry-over from other donors' samples.

CDR3: CASSLPSGYTGELFF. As DNA, the CDR3 is TGTGCCAGCAGCTTACCTAGCGGATACACCGGGGAGCTGTTTTTT. V is TRBV7-2 and J is TRBJ2-2, with 7 bases matching TRBD2. The J segment lost 3 bases and the V segment lost 2 bases, leaving 3 bases of the junction unmatched. The germline V gene has CDR1 SGHTA and CDR2 FQGNSA. The CDR3 is 15 amino acids.

This clonotype was counted a few times. The rearrangement joins TRBV7-4 to TRBJ2-1; 7 positions agree with TRBD2. CDR3 length: 14 amino acids. From germline, CDR1 is SGHVT and CDR2 SQSDAQ. The V and J ends lost 5 bases and 5 bases, in that order; junction bases with no gene match: 6. The CDR3 loop reads CASSGRTRNNEQFF. The CDR3 DNA sequence: TGTGCCAGCAGCGGCAGGACTAGAAACAATGAGCAGTTCTTC.

The chain uses TRBV7-3 and TRBJ1-2; 7 bases agree with TRBD1. The CDR3 is made up of 15 amino acids. Germline V lookup: CDR1 SGHTA, CDR2 FQGTGA. V lost 2 bases and J lost 4; bases outside the gene matches: 7. CDR3 sequence (DNA): TGTGCCAGCAGCTTAGCGGCAGGGGGGGCCTATGGCTACACCTTC. This gives the protein CASSLAAGGAYGYTF. Full variable domain (outside the CDR3, taken from reference TRBV7-3 and TRBJ1-2): GAGVSQTPSNKVTEKGKYVELRCDPISGHTALYWYRQSLGQGPEFLIYFQGTGAADDSGLPNDRFFAVRPEGSVSTLKIQRTERGDSAVYLCASSLAAGGAYGYTFGSGTRLTVV.